This T cell receptor (beta chain) comes out of a study of Ad26.COV2.S vaccination and SARS-CoV-2 variants. In the study overall: In the COV1001 trial, the donor was in the Ad26.COV2.S arm. By the intramuscular route, Ad26.COV2.S was given once, or twice 56 days apart.

As for treatment: 15 to 20 received Ad26.COV2.S at low or high dose, single or two shots; about 5 received placebo; per-sample allocation not given. On day 63 after the first injection, vaccine and placebo recipients gave samples. Notes on this clone: Its antigen is not identified.

Overall study results and limits: Among vaccine recipients, spike-specific TCR breadth exceeded that of placebo recipients.

Method: immunoSEQ multiplex PCR; TCRdb's copy keeps in-frame clones and lacks some. This table holds roughly 510,000 clones, around 85% found once. V was pared by 4 bases and J by 6 bases, with 8 bases of the junction left unmatched. The CDR3 sequence is 15 residues long. Germline lookup yields CDR1 SGHTA and CDR2 FQGTGA. The sample in question was peripheral blood, obtained in a trial of Ad26.COV2.S vaccine versus placebo. This sequence originates from a person between 18 and 60 years old who received the Ad26.COV2.S COVID-19 vaccine or a placebo. The chain joins TRBV7-3 to TRBJ2-1; 8 bases align to TRBD1. The CDR3 sequence: CASSSQGAGLNEQFF. The CDR3 region has the DNA TGTGCCAGCAGCTCGCAGGGGGCTGGTCTCAATGAGCAGTTCTTC. Combining the CDR3 with reference TRBV7-3 and TRBJ2-1 gives the whole variable domain GAGVSQTPSNKVTEKGKYVELRCDPISGHTALYWYRQSLGQGPEFLIYFQGTGAADDSGLPNDRFFAVRPEGSVSTLKIQRTERGDSAVYLCASSSQGAGLNEQFFGPGTRLTVL.